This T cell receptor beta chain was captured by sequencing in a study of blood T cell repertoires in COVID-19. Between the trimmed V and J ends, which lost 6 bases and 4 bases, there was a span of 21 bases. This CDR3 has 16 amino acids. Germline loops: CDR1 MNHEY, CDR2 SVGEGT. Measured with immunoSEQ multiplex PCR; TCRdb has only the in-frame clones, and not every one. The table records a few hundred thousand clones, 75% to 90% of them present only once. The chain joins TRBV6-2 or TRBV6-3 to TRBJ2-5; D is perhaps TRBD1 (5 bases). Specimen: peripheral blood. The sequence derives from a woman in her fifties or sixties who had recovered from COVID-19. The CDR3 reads CASSARAGQVGETQYF. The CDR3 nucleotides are TGTGCCAGCAGCGCCCGGGCAGGGCAGGTAGGAGAGACCCAGTACTTC.